These T cell receptor beta chains were read from a single sample in a study of cytomegalovirus exposure and HLA in healthy donors. Data came from immunoSEQ multiplex PCR; TCRdb stores just in-frame clones and leaves some out. This sample has roughly 45,000 clones, with roughly half found just once. Sequencing input: PBMCs. The receptors stem from a man aged 55-75 years in good health and CMV-seronegative. The CDR3 runs from the conserved cysteine through the conserved F or W. D genes are given only for firm matches. Some rows have no size entry. The others give once, few or many, or a class for an expanded clone.

cdr3_nt: TGTGCCAGCAGCACAGGGACAGCCTACAATGAGCAGTTCTTC
cdr3_aa: CASSTGTAYNEQFF
clone_size: NA
d_call: TRBD1
v_call: TRBV5-8
cdr3_length: 14
j_call: TRBJ2-1

cdr3_nt: TGTGCCAGCAGCGACCAAAGGGGGGATACGCAGTATTTT
cdr3_aa: CASSDQRGDTQYF
clone_size: few
d_call: NA
v_call: TRBV9
cdr3_length: 13
j_call: TRBJ2-3

cdr3_nt: TGTGCCAGCAGTGGGACAGGGGTAAATCAGCCCCAGCATTTT
cdr3_aa: CASSGTGVNQPQHF
clone_size: NA
d_call: TRBD1
v_call: TRBV2
cdr3_length: 14
j_call: TRBJ1-5

cdr3_nt: TGTGCCAGTCGAATGGGAGCCGACACCGGGGAGCTGTTTTTT
cdr3_aa: CASRMGADTGELFF
clone_size: NA
d_call: NA
v_call: TRBV19
cdr3_length: 14
j_call: TRBJ2-2

cdr3_nt: TGTGCCAGCAGCCCCAAGAGCGGGAGGGTAATCGGGGAGCTGTTTTTT
cdr3_aa: CASSPKSGRVIGELFF
clone_size: NA
d_call: TRBD2
v_call: TRBV2
cdr3_length: 16
j_call: TRBJ2-2

cdr3_nt: TGTGCCAGCAGCCAAGAAACGGGGGGACACCCCCTCTTC
cdr3_aa: CASSQETGGHPLF
clone_size: NA
d_call: NA
v_call: TRBV4-2
cdr3_length: 13
j_call: TRBJ2-7

cdr3_nt: TGCGCCAGCAGCTTAATGGGCGGGAGTGTCCGAGAGACCCAGTACTTC
cdr3_aa: CASSLMGGSVRETQYF
clone_size: few
d_call: TRBD2
v_call: TRBV5-1
cdr3_length: 16
j_call: TRBJ2-5

cdr3_nt: TGTGCCATCAGTGCCTGGACTAGCCCCTTTCAAGAGACCCAGTACTTC
cdr3_aa: CAISAWTSPFQETQYF
clone_size: few
d_call: TRBD2
v_call: TRBV10-3
cdr3_length: 16
j_call: TRBJ2-5

cdr3_nt: TGTGCCAGCAGCTTGGGGGAGGATGGCTACACCTTC
cdr3_aa: CASSLGEDGYTF
clone_size: NA
d_call: NA
v_call: TRBV5-6
cdr3_length: 12
j_call: TRBJ1-2

cdr3_nt: TGTGCCAGCAGTGTCGGAGATAGGGGCTACACCTTC
cdr3_aa: CASSVGDRGYTF
clone_size: NA
d_call: NA
v_call: TRBV2
cdr3_length: 12
j_call: TRBJ1-2

cdr3_nt: TGTGCCAGCAGCCAGTCTTACGGGACACTTAGCAATCAGCCCCAGCATTTT
cdr3_aa: CASSQSYGTLSNQPQHF
clone_size: NA
d_call: NA
v_call: TRBV4-2
cdr3_length: 17
j_call: TRBJ1-5

cdr3_nt: TGTGCCAGCAGGACGGACTGGAGCTCCTACGAGCAGTACTTC
cdr3_aa: CASRTDWSSYEQYF
clone_size: once
d_call: NA
v_call: TRBV6-5
cdr3_length: 14
j_call: TRBJ2-7

cdr3_nt: TGTGCCAGCAGACTAGCGGGAGGGTACGAGCAGTACTTC
cdr3_aa: CASRLAGGYEQYF
clone_size: NA
d_call: TRBD2
v_call: TRBV27
cdr3_length: 13
j_call: TRBJ2-7

cdr3_nt: TGTGCCAGCAGCCTGGGACTAGGTACCTACGAGCAGTACTTC
cdr3_aa: CASSLGLGTYEQYF
clone_size: NA
d_call: TRBD2
v_call: TRBV7-3
cdr3_length: 14
j_call: TRBJ2-7

cdr3_nt: TGTGCCAGCAGCCAAGAAGGAACAGGAAGGGCTGAAGCTTTCTTT
cdr3_aa: CASSQEGTGRAEAFF
clone_size: few
d_call: NA
v_call: TRBV14
cdr3_length: 15
j_call: TRBJ1-1

cdr3_nt: TGTGCCAGCAGTTACCTAGGAACAGATACGCAGTATTTT
cdr3_aa: CASSYLGTDTQYF
clone_size: NA
d_call: NA
v_call: TRBV6-6
cdr3_length: 13
j_call: TRBJ2-3

cdr3_nt: TGTGCCAGCAGCTTTGACAGTTCCCAAGAGACCCAGTACTTC
cdr3_aa: CASSFDSSQETQYF
clone_size: few
d_call: NA
v_call: TRBV7-9
cdr3_length: 14
j_call: TRBJ2-5

cdr3_nt: TGTGCCAGCAGTGACCAGGGTCAGGGCTATGGCTACACCTTC
cdr3_aa: CASSDQGQGYGYTF
clone_size: few
d_call: NA
v_call: TRBV6-4
cdr3_length: 14
j_call: TRBJ1-2

cdr3_nt: TGCGCCAGCAGCCAAGATCCGGGACAGGGGCTCGATCAGCCCCAGCATTTT
cdr3_aa: CASSQDPGQGLDQPQHF
clone_size: NA
d_call: TRBD1
v_call: TRBV4-1
cdr3_length: 17
j_call: TRBJ1-5

cdr3_nt: TGTGCCAGCTCACTCGGACAGGCGGTCGGGGAGCTGTTTTTT
cdr3_aa: CASSLGQAVGELFF
clone_size: few
d_call: TRBD1
v_call: TRBV18
cdr3_length: 14
j_call: TRBJ2-2

cdr3_nt: TGTGCCAGCAGCTTACAGGGAGGGCTGCCCAATGAGCAGTTCTTC
cdr3_aa: CASSLQGGLPNEQFF
clone_size: NA
d_call: TRBD2
v_call: TRBV7-2
cdr3_length: 15
j_call: TRBJ2-1

cdr3_nt: TGTGCCAGCAGCTTAGGCGGCGGGAGGGCCGTCGATGAGCAGTTCTTC
cdr3_aa: CASSLGGGRAVDEQFF
clone_size: NA
d_call: TRBD2
v_call: TRBV7-9
cdr3_length: 16
j_call: TRBJ2-1

cdr3_nt: TGTGCCAGTAGTCCATGGGCAGGGGTCCATCAGCCCCAGCATTTT
cdr3_aa: CASSPWAGVHQPQHF
clone_size: few
d_call: NA
v_call: TRBV19
cdr3_length: 15
j_call: TRBJ1-5

cdr3_nt: TGTGCCAGCAGCTTAAGTTTGGCAGGGGGTGGCTGCACCTTC
cdr3_aa: CASSLSLAGGGCTF
clone_size: NA
d_call: TRBD1
v_call: TRBV7-2
cdr3_length: 14
j_call: TRBJ1-2

cdr3_nt: TGTGCCAGCAGCCCCCCGGGGGGGCCCCTCGGAGACGAGCAGTACTTC
cdr3_aa: CASSPPGGPLGDEQYF
clone_size: NA
d_call: TRBD2
v_call: TRBV7-6
cdr3_length: 16
j_call: TRBJ2-7

cdr3_nt: TGTGCCTCACAGGGGAACACTGAAGCTTTCTTT
cdr3_aa: CASQGNTEAFF
clone_size: NA
d_call: NA
v_call: TRBV30
cdr3_length: 11
j_call: TRBJ1-1

cdr3_nt: TGCAGCGCCCGAAGCCCCGAAGCTTTCTTT
cdr3_aa: CSARSPEAFF
clone_size: few
d_call: NA
v_call: TRBV29-1
cdr3_length: 10
j_call: TRBJ1-1

cdr3_nt: TGTGCCAGCATTGACCCGGGACTAGCGGACAATGAGCAGTTCTTC
cdr3_aa: CASIDPGLADNEQFF
clone_size: NA
d_call: TRBD2
v_call: TRBV6-6
cdr3_length: 15
j_call: TRBJ2-1

cdr3_nt: TGTGCCAGCAGCTTAGCGACGGAGGTCTATGGCTACACCTTC
cdr3_aa: CASSLATEVYGYTF
clone_size: NA
d_call: NA
v_call: TRBV7-2
cdr3_length: 14
j_call: TRBJ1-2

cdr3_nt: TGCAGCGTAGCCGGGACAGGTTTCAACACTGAAGCTTTCTTT
cdr3_aa: CSVAGTGFNTEAFF
clone_size: NA
d_call: TRBD1
v_call: TRBV29-1
cdr3_length: 14
j_call: TRBJ1-1

cdr3_nt: TGCAGCGGCGACAGGGGACACAATGAGCAGTTCTTC
cdr3_aa: CSGDRGHNEQFF
clone_size: NA
d_call: TRBD1
v_call: TRBV29-1
cdr3_length: 12
j_call: TRBJ2-1

cdr3_nt: TGTGCCATCAGTGGTACGGGTCCCAATCAGCCCCAGCATTTT
cdr3_aa: CAISGTGPNQPQHF
clone_size: NA
d_call: NA
v_call: TRBV10-3
cdr3_length: 14
j_call: TRBJ1-5